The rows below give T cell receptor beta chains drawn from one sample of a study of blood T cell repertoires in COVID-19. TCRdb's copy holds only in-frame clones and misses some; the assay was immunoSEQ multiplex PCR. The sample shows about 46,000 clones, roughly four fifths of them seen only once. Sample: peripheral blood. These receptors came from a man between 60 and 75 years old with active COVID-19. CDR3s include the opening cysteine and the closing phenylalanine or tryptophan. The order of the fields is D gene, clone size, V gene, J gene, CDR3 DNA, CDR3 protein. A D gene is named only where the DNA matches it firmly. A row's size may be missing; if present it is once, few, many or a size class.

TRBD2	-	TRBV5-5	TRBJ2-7	TGTGCCAGCAGCTTCGGACCCGGGGGGGAGCAGTACTTC	CASSFGPGGEQYF
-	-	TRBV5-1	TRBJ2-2	TGCGCCAGCAGCTTAAGTGGCAGGGGTGGCACCGGGGAGCTGTTTTTT	CASSLSGRGGTGELFF
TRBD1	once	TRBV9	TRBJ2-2	TGTGCCAGCAGCCTCACAGGGGGTCAAAACACCGGGGAGCTGTTTTTT	CASSLTGGQNTGELFF
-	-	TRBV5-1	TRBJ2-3	TGCGCCAGCAGCTTCCGACTTGGGGATACGCAGTATTTT	CASSFRLGDTQYF
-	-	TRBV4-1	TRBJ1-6	TGCGCCAGCAGCCAAGTTCCACCCGGTAATTCACCCCTCCACTTT	CASSQVPPGNSPLHF
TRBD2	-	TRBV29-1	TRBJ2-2	TGCAGCGTTGACAGCCGGGAGGGCCTGGACGGGGAGCTGTTTTTT	CSVDSREGLDGELFF
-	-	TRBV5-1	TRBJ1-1	TGCGCCAGCAGCTTGCAGCAAAGACAGAACACTGAAGCTTTCTTT	CASSLQQRQNTEAFF
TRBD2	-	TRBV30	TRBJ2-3	TGCGGGGGGGCTAGCACAGATACGCAGTATTTT	CGGASTDTQYF
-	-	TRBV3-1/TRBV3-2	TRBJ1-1	TGTGCCAGCAGCCAAGGTACGGGGATCACTGAAGCTTTCTTT	CASSQGTGITEAFF
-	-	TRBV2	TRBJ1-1	TGTGCCATGTACTCCCGGGGGACTGAAGCTTTCTTT	CAMYSRGTEAFF
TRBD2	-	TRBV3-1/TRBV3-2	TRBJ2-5	TGTGCCAGCAGGAGCGGGGGGGCCTGGGAGACCCAGTACTTC	CASRSGGAWETQYF
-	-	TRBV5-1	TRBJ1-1	TGCGCCAGCAGCTTGAATGGGGCCGCTGAAGCTTTCTTT	CASSLNGAAEAFF
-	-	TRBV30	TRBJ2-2	TGTGCCTGGAGGCGTAATGTTGCCGGGGAGCTGTTTTTT	CAWRRNVAGELFF